The clone carrying this T cell receptor (beta chain) was recorded a few times. The antigen is unknown. Regarding time point: patch test 3, about 24 weeks after DPC sensitization. Treatment given: therapeutic diphenylcyclopropenone sensitization with weekly scalp DPC. Total RNA was isolated from unfractionated whole blood. These data belong to a study of human T cells and chemical hapten exposure. Turning to the study itself: 2% DPC applied to an approximately 2 cm by approximately 2 cm arm area sensitized donors. Findings and caveats of the study: Among TCRs, those above 1 in 1000 frequency were unaffected by DPC sensitization.

The library labeled individual cDNA molecules by adding unique molecular identifiers to them. TCRdb reanalysed the RACE reads using MiXCR and keeps one entry per CDR3 protein. The sample lists approximately 160,000 distinct CDR3 sequences, approximately 30% occurring once. This CDR3 comprises 12 residues. Trimming removed 5 bases from V and 6 bases from J, with 11 bases in between. The V gene's germline CDR1 is MNHEY and CDR2 SVGEGT. The sample here was whole blood, taken in connection with sensitization to the hapten diphenylcyclopropenone (DPC). The clonotype was recovered from a woman under 30 with alopecia areata. Some clones in this sample may be carry-over from other donors' samples. The V gene is TRBV6-2 or TRBV6-3, the J gene TRBJ2-7; a possible D gene is TRBD1 (6 bases). The CDR3 DNA reads TGTGCCAGCAGTCAAGGACAGATCGAGCAGTACTTC. This codes for CASSQGQIEQYF.